This T cell receptor (beta chain) stems from a study of CD8 T cells in Susac syndrome (dated by TCRdb to the late 2010s). Turning to the overall study: Repertoire sequencing was used to test whether CD8+ T cell activation and differentiation in Susac syndrome was antigen driven.

RNA was extracted using the RNeasy kit, and about 0.45 to 1 ug of the RNA was reverse transcribed with random hexamers. TCR beta CDR3 regions were amplified with the immunoSEQ multiplex PCR assay covering 54 Vbeta and 13 Jbeta segments. PCR amplification bias was corrected by using a synthetic template baseline for primer optimization and computational correction. The original pipeline was this. Only productive sequences were kept, with reads annotated to V, D and J genes according to IMGT and analyzed in immunoSEQ Analyzer. To calculate clonality, Shannon entropy was normalized by log2 of the number of productive unique sequences and then subtracted from one. Public and private clones were assessed among the 100 most prevalent clones of each patient and control. A clone was defined as Susac-specific if it was absent from the healthy and MS cohorts, from over a thousand published viral clones and from other ImmuneACCESS disease sequences. TCRdb trimmed public reads at Q25 via fastp, called clones via MiXCR and kept in-frame beta chains. Here each entry gathers all rows of one CDR3 protein and keeps the most common genes and DNA. None of the V and J calls come from the authors' own analysis; TCRdb made them. Present in this sample are under 200,000 distinct CDR3 sequences, just under 95% of which were seen just once. The top ten clonotypes cover 0.14% of the sample.

Peripheral blood CD8+ and CD4+ T cells from healthy donors, Susac syndrome patients and multiple sclerosis patients were profiled by high-throughput TCR beta sequencing. Healthy donors were included as age- and sex-matched controls. Bulk CD8+ and CD4+ T cells were purified magnetically by negative isolation, whereas CD8+ TEMRA cells were enriched by FACS. Blood was drawn into EDTA tubes, processed within 24 hours, and PBMCs were isolated by density gradient centrifugation. PBMCs intended for TCR sequencing were frozen in liquid nitrogen and were later thawed in a 37 degrees C water bath. The sorted or isolated CD4+, CD8+ and CD8+ TEMRA cells had a purity of 90% or higher. Regarding this clonotype: The specificity of this receptor is unknown. No clone much larger than this one lies a single base away; base qualities are absent.

Based on the germline V gene, the CDR1 and CDR2 sequences are LGHNA and YSLEER. Relative to germline, V is 0 bases shorter and J is 6 bases shorter, with 13 bases between their ends. The CDR3 numbers 15 residues from cysteine through phenylalanine. Only the CDR3 DNA stays, 45 bases, in frame from base 1. What the work shows at the level of the full study, not this receptor alone: The TCR sequencing and HLA analysis was acknowledged to have included a relatively small number of individuals.

The sample was CD4+ T cells from PBMCs. This receptor was obtained from a human donor in good health. Recombination joined TRBV4-3 with TRBJ2-3; 6 matching bases give a weak D call of TRBD2. The sequence in DNA is TGCGCCAGCAGCCAAGATCCGGGAGCCTGGGATACGCAGTATTTT. The translation is CASSQDPGAWDTQYF.